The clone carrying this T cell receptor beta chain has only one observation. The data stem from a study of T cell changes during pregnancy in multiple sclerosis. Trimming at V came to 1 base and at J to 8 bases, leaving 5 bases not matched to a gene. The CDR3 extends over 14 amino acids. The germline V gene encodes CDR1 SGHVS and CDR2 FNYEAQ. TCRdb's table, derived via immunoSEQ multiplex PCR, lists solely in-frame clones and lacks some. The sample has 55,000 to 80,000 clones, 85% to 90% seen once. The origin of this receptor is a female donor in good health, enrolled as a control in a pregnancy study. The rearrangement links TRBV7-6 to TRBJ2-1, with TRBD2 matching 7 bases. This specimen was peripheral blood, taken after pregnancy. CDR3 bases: TGTGCCAGCAGCTTAGGGAGCGGGAAGGATGAGCAGTTCTTC. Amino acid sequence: CASSLGSGKDEQFF.